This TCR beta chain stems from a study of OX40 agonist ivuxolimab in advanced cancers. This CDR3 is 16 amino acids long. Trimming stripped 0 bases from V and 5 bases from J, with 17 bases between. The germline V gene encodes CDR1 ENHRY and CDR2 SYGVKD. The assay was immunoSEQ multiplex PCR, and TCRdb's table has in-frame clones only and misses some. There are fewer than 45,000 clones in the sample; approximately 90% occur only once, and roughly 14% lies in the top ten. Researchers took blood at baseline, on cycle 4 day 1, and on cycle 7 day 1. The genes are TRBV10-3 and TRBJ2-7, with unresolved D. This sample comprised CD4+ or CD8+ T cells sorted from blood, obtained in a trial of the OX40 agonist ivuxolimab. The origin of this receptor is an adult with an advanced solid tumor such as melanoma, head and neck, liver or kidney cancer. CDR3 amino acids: CAISESVVRINDEQYF. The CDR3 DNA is TGTGCCATCAGTGAGTCAGTGGTACGAATCAACGACGAGCAGTACTTC.